This T cell receptor (beta chain) was identified during a study of T cells after yellow fever vaccination. Many counts were recorded for this clonotype. TCRdb ran MiXCR on the 5' RACE reads and lists one entry per CDR3 protein. The sample shows approximately 300,000 distinct CDR3 sequences, 8.7% of them seen only once. This specimen consisted of PBMCs, obtained on the day of the first yellow fever vaccination. This clonotype was obtained from a man younger than 35 who received the YFV17D yellow fever vaccine.

The CDR3 loop reads CASSSGQGAYNEQFF. CDR3 nucleotides: TGTGCCAGCAGTTCCGGACAGGGGGCCTACAATGAGCAGTTCTTC. The V gene is TRBV6-5, the J gene TRBJ2-1; 10 bases match TRBD1. The CDR3 totals 15 residues. The V segment lost 4 bases and the J segment 2 bases; nucleotides outside the gene matches: 2. The germline V gene has CDR1 MNHEY and CDR2 SVGAGI.